The present TCR beta chain was sequenced within a study of blood T cell repertoires in COVID-19. Study in general: Whether acute or convalescent, the COVID-19 samples came from the United States, Italy and Spain. From T cells, B-cell-depleted T cells, or PBMCs came the material, which was cDNA or gDNA.

Enrolled during active infection, Seattle patients were then followed longitudinally. Study processing details: Quantification of nucleated cells was approximated via reference gene primer amplification. Sequencing used immunoSEQ multiplex PCR; TCRdb keeps in-frame clones, though not all of them. V and J calls and clone size are those listed in that table; D and trimming were worked out from the DNA. The sample lists about 88,000 clones; 90% were seen once. Specimen: peripheral blood. The sequence was collected from a man aged 18 to 35 with COVID-19, enrolled during active disease.

This chain's CDR3 is CASSGQGAHGELFF. The CDR3 DNA is TGCGCCAGCAGCGGACAGGGGGCGCACGGGGAGCTGTTTTTT. V and J are TRBV10-1 and TRBJ2-2, with TRBD1 matching over 11 bases. This CDR3 has 14 residues. The germline CDR1 and CDR2 sequences are WNHNN and SYGVQD (reference sequence). V gave up 6 bases and J gave up 7 bases; unmatched junction bases: 4.